The present TCR beta chain was sequenced within a study of immune cell composition in non-small cell lung cancer. Germline CDR1 and CDR2: SGHTA and FQGNSA. CDR3 length: 16 residues. Germline trimming cut 4 bases from V and 1 base from J; bases unmatched to any gene: 6. The table came from immunoSEQ multiplex PCR; TCRdb's copy has only in-frame clones and leaves some out. The sample comprises 2,700 or so clones, approximately 80% of which are singletons, and roughly 4.5% rests with the top ten. Whole-study results and caveats: Squamous carcinomas (about 75%) more often had tumour-associated clones >0.5% than adenocarcinomas (33%).

This clone was seen a single time. Antigen: not known. The receptor was derived from a human donor with non-small cell lung cancer. The source material was lung tumor tissue. The chain couples TRBV7-2 to TRBJ2-7; 11 bases are shared with TRBD2. CDR3 residues: CASSSIAGGPSYEQYF. CDR3 DNA sequence: TGTGCCAGCAGCTCTATAGCGGGAGGGCCATCCTACGAGCAGTACTTC.